This paragraph covers one TCR beta chain sequence. What it binds is not known. The collection from each donor was one heparinised blood draw averaging around 120 mL. Researchers reported sorting CD4+ naive, central memory, regulatory and stem cell-like memory cells via CD45RO/CCR7/CD25/CD127/CD95/CD27. TCRB transcripts that were expressed got sequenced, as all of the isolated RNA had been reverse transcribed. Measured with immunoSEQ multiplex PCR; TCRdb has only the in-frame clones, and not every one. The sample comprises fewer than 350,000 clones, roughly a fifth of which are singletons, and 0.044% rests with the top ten. This entry comes from a study of beta chain features in type 1 diabetes. V was cut by 2 bases and J by 5 bases, with 7 bases left in between. This CDR3 is 13 amino acids long. Germline V CDR1 and CDR2: SEHNR, FQNEAQ (reference sequence). General study findings and limits: The influence of HLA type on TCRB rearrangement stayed undetermined. Researchers reported that naive, central memory and Treg TCRB repertoires appeared more similar in patients than in healthy donors.

The V and J genes are TRBV7-9 and TRBJ2-1; D uncertain. This receptor was identified in a woman between 18 and 30 years old in good health. The sample consisted of naive CD4+ T cells from blood. The CDR3: CASSLSLNNEQFF. CDR3 DNA: TGTGCCAGCAGCTTATCACTGAACAATGAGCAGTTCTTC.